One sample yielded the 11 T cell receptor beta chains listed below, sequenced in a study of OX40 agonist ivuxolimab in advanced cancers. The method was immunoSEQ multiplex PCR; TCRdb's version includes in-frame clones alone and lacks a portion of them. The top ten hold about 0.6% of the sample, which has some 80,000 clones, roughly 92% seen once. The source was CD4+ or CD8+ T cells sorted from blood, collected in a trial of the OX40 agonist ivuxolimab. These receptors all come from an adult with an advanced solid tumor such as melanoma, head and neck, liver or kidney cancer.

V and J are TRBV2 and TRBJ2-2; TRBD2 agrees at 8 bases. V lost 7 bases and J lost 3; bases outside the gene matches: 4. The V gene's germline CDR1 is SNHLY and CDR2 FYNNEI. The CDR3 covers 14 residues. CDR3 loop: CASTGSGDTGELFF. Here the CDR3 DNA reads TGTGCCAGCACCGGTAGCGGGGACACCGGGGAGCTGTTTTTT.

The chain is built from TRBV30 and TRBJ1-2, with a possible D match to TRBD1 (5 bases). There are 13 residues in the CDR3. The germline V and J ends were trimmed by 8 bases and 2 bases, with 15 bases remaining between them. Looked up from germline, CDR1 is GTSNPN and CDR2 is SVGIG (reference sequence). The CDR3 loop is CAQAGHRNYGYTF. In DNA form, the CDR3 reads TGTGCCCAAGCAGGACACCGAAACTATGGCTACACCTTC.

The genes are TRBV18 and TRBJ2-4; D not certain. The CDR3 extends over 14 amino acids. The ends were cut back, 3 bases at V and 5 bases at J, with 11 bases in the middle. Germline V gene data show CDR1 as KGHSH and CDR2 as LQKENI. The CDR3 DNA sequence: TGTGCCAGCTCACCGGCAGACACCCAAAACATTCAGTACTTC. This encodes CASSPADTQNIQYF.

In this sample, this clone is medium-sized. The chain carries TRBV25-1 and TRBJ1-6, with 9 bases lining up with TRBD1. Germline lookup yields CDR1 MGHDK and CDR2 SYGVNS. V shed 3 bases and J 7 bases; nucleotides not matched to a gene: 7. The CDR3 loop spans 16 amino acids. CDR3 bases: TGTGCCAGCAGTGATGCGGACAGGGGATGGAATTCACCCCTCCACTTT. Translating gives CASSDADRGWNSPLHF.

This clone was detected once. V is TRBV7-9 and J is TRBJ1-4, with 8 bases that match TRBD1. J lost 7 bases, V lost 4 bases, and 8 bases had no gene match. Per the germline V gene, CDR1 is SEHNR and CDR2 is FQNEAQ (reference sequence). The CDR3 is made up of 15 amino acids. The CDR3 loop reads CASSSDRGSGEKLFF. The CDR3 DNA sequence: TGTGCCAGCAGCTCCGACAGGGGAAGTGGTGAAAAACTGTTTTTT.

V usage is TRBV18 and J usage is TRBJ1-2; D is perhaps TRBD1 (6 bases). Germline CDR1 reads KGHSH; CDR2 reads LQKENI. The CDR3 covers 15 residues. Trimming took off 7 bases at V and 7 bases at J, with 22 bases between the two ends. In nucleotides, the CDR3 is TGTGCCAGCTTTTCCGGGACAACCCCTTCAGGTGGCTACACCTTC. Its protein is CASFSGTTPSGGYTF.

A single count supports this clone. The chain recombines TRBV5-1 with TRBJ2-5; TRBD2 matches at 7 bases. Germline CDR1 and CDR2: SGHRS and YFSETQ. CDR3 length: 13 amino acids. Trimming cost V 4 bases and J 5 bases; bases outside gene matches: 5. The DNA of the CDR3 is TGCGCCAGCAGCCCTGGACTAGTCGAGACCCAGTACTTC. Its translation is CASSPGLVETQYF.

The V call is TRBV4-2, the J call TRBJ2-2; 8 nucleotides agree with TRBD2. Germline loops: CDR1 LGHNA, CDR2 YNFKEQ. V lost 0 bases and J lost 1; bases outside the gene matches: 7. This CDR3 is 18 amino acids long. The CDR3 reads CASSQDQLADENTGELFF. CDR3 nucleotides: TGTGCCAGCAGCCAAGATCAACTAGCGGACGAGAACACCGGGGAGCTGTTTTTT.

This clone turned up a few times. The rearrangement joins TRBV10-1 to TRBJ2-3; D gene unclear. From germline, CDR1 is WNHNN and CDR2 SYGVQD (reference sequence). The CDR3 is 12 residues long. V was pared by 3 bases and J by 6 bases, with 7 bases between. The CDR3 bases are TGCGCCAGCAGTGATTCGGTGGATACGCAGTATTTT. Protein: CASSDSVDTQYF.

This clone was found once. The chain carries TRBV18 and TRBJ2-2, with D possibly TRBD1 on 5 matching bases. The CDR3 runs 19 residues. V was shortened by 0 bases and J by 6 bases, with 23 bases between the two germline ends. Germline V gene sequence: CDR1 KGHSH, CDR2 LQKENI. The CDR3 coding sequence is TGTGCCAGCTCACCACCGACTTCATCGCAGGGTGTGTTCTCCGGGGAGCTGTTTTTT. Its protein product is CASSPPTSSQGVFSGELFF.

The chain links TRBV14 to TRBJ1-2; D unclear. V lost 1 base and J lost 3, with 6 bases in between. The CDR3 covers 13 residues. Germline V gives CDR1 SGHDN, CDR2 FVKESK. CDR3 sequence: CASSQGADYGYTF. In DNA, the CDR3 is TGTGCCAGCAGCCAAGGAGCTGACTATGGCTACACCTTC. The whole variable domain, remainder taken from reference TRBV14 and TRBJ1-2, is EAGVTQFPSHSVIEKGQTVTLRCDPISGHDNLYWYRRVMGKEIKFLLHFVKESKQDESGMPNNRFLAERTGGTYSTLKVQPAELEDSGVYFCASSQGADYGYTFGSGTRLTVV.